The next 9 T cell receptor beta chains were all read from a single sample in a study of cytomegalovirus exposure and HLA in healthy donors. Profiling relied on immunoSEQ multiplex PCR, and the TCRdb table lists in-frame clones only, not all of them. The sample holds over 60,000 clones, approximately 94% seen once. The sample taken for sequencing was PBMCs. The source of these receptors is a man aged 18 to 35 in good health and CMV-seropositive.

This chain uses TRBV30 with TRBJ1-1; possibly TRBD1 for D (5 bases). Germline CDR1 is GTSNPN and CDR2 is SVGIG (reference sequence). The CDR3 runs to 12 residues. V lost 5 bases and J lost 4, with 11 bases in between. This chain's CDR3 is CAWGGWTTEAFF. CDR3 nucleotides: TGTGCCTGGGGGGGGTGGACCACTGAAGCTTTCTTT. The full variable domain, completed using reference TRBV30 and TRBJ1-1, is SQTIHQWPATLVQPVGSPLSLECTVEGTSNPNLYWYRQAAGRGLQLLFYSVGIGQISSEVPQNLSASRPQDRQFILSSKKLLLSDSGFYLCAWGGWTTEAFFGQGTRLTVV.

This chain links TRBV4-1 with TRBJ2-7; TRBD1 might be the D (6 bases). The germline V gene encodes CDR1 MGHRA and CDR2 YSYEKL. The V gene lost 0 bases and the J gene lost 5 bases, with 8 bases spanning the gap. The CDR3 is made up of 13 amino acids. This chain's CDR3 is CASSQEPGDEQYF. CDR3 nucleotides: TGCGCCAGCAGCCAAGAGCCAGGGGACGAGCAGTACTTC.

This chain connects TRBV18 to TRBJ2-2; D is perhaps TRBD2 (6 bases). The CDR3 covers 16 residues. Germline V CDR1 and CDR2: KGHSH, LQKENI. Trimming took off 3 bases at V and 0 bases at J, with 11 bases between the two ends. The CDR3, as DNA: TGTGCCAGCTCACCGTTTGGCGGGGCGAACACCGGGGAGCTGTTTTTT. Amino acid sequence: CASSPFGGANTGELFF.

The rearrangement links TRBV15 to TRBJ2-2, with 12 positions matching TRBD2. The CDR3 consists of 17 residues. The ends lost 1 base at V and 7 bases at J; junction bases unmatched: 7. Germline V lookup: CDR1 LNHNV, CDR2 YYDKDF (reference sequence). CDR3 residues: CATSRGTSGNSGGELFF. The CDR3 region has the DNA TGTGCCACCAGCAGAGGGACTAGCGGGAATTCTGGCGGGGAGCTGTTTTTT.

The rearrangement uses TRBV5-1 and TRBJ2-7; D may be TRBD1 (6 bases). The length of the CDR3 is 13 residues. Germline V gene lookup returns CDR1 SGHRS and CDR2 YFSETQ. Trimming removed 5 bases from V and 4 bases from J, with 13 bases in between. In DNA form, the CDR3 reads TGCGCCAGCAGACGAACGGGACAATACGAGCAGTACTTC. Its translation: CASRRTGQYEQYF. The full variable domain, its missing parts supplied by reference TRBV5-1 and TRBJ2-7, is KAGVTQTPRYLIKTRGQQVTLSCSPISGHRSVSWYQQTPGQGLQFLFEYFSETQRNKGNFPGRFSGRQFSNSRSEMNVSTLELGDSALYLCASRRTGQYEQYFGPGTRLTVT.

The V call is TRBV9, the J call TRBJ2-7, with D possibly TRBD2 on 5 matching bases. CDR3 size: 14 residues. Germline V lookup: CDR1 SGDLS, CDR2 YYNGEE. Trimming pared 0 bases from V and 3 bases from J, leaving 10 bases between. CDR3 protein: CASSVASIGYEQYF. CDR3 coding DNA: TGTGCCAGCAGCGTAGCTAGCATCGGCTACGAGCAGTACTTC.

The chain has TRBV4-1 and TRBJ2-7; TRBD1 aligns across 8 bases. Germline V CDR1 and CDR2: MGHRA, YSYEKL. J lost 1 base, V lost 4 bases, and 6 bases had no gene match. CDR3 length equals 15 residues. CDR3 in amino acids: CASSRLTGVSYEQYF. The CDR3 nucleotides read TGCGCCAGCAGCCGCTTGACAGGGGTGTCCTACGAGCAGTACTTC.

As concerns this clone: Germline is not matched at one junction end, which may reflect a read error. Here the CDR3 reads CASSPLAGVLEQYF. CDR3 nucleotide sequence: TGTGCCAGCTCCCCACTAGCGGGAGTTCTCGAGCAGTACTTC. V gene TRBV18 combines with J gene TRBJ2-7; the match to TRBD2 covers 11 bases. The CDR3 contains 14 residues. In germline, CDR1 is KGHSH, CDR2 LQKENI. Variable domain in full (rest from reference TRBV18 and TRBJ2-7): NAGVMQNPRHLVRRRGQEARLRCSPMKGHSHVYWYRQLPEEGLKFMVYLQKENIIDESGMPKERFSAEFPKEGPSILRIQQVVRGDSAAYFCASSPLAGVLEQYFGPGTRLTVT.

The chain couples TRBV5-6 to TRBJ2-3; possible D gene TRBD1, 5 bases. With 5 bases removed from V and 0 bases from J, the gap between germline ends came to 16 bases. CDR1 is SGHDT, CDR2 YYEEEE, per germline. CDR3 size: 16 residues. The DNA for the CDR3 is TGTGCCAGCAGGGGGCTTGGCGGCGGTAGCACAGATACGCAGTATTTT. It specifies CASRGLGGGSTDTQYF.